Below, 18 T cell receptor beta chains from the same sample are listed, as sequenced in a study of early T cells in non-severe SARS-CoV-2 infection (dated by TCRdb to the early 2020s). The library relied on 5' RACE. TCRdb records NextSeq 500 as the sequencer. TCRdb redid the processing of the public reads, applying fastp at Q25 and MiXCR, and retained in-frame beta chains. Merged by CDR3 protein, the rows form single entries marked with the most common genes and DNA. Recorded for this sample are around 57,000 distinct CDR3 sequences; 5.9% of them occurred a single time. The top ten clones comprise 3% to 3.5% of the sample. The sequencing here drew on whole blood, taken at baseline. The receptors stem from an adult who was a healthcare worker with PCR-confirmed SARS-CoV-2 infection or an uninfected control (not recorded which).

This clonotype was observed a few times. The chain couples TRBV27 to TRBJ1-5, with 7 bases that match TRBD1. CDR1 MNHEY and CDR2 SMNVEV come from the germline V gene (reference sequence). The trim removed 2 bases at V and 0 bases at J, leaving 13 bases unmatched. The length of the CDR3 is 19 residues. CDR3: CASSLRGQINRYSNQPQHF. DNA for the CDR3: TGTGCCAGCAGTTTACGGGGACAGATTAACCGTTATAGCAATCAGCCCCAGCATTTT.

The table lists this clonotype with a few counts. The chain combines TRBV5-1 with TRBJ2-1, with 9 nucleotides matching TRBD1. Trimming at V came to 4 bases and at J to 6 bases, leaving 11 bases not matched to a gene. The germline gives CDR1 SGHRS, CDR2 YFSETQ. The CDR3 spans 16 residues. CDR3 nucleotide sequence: TGCGCCAGCAGCGTACCCGGGACAGGGAGTATCAATGAGCAGTTCTTC. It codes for CASSVPGTGSINEQFF.

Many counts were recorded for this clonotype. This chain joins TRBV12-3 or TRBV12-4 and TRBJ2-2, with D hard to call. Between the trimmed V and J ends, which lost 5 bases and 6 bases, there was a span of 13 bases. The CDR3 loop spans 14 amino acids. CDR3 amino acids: CASSPASLAGELFF. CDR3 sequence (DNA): TGTGCCAGCAGTCCAGCCTCACTGGCCGGGGAGCTGTTTTTT.

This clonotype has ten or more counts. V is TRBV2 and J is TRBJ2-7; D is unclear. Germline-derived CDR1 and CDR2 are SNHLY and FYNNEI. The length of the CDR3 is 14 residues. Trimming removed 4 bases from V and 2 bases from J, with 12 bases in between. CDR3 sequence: CASSAGSLAYEQYF. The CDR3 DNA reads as TGTGCCAGCAGTGCTGGCAGTTTGGCCTACGAGCAGTACTTC. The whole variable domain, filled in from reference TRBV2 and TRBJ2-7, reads EPEVTQTPSHQVTQMGQEVILRCVPISNHLYFYWYRQILGQKVEFLVSFYNNEISEKSEIFDDQFSVERPDGSNFTLKIRSTKLEDSAMYFCASSAGSLAYEQYFGPGTRLTVT.

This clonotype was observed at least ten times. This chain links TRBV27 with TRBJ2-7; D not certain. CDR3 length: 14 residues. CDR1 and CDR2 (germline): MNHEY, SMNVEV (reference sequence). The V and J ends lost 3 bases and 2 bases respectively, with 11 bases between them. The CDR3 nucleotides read TGTGCCAGCAGTTTCGCTAGAGAAGCCTACGAGCAGTACTTC. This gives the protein CASSFAREAYEQYF.

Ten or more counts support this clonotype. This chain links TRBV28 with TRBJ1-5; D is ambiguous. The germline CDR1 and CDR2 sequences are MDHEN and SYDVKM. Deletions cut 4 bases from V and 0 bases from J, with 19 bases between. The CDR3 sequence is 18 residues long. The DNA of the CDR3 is TGTGCCAGCAGTTCCGGAACGGTAGGGCTCTATAGCAATCAGCCCCAGCATTTT. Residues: CASSSGTVGLYSNQPQHF.

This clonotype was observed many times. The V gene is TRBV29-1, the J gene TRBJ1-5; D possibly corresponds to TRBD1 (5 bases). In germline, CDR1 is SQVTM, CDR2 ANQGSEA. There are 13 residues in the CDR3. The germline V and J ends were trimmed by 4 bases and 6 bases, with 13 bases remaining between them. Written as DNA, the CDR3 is TGCAGCGTTGCAGCGGGGGAAGGTCAGCCCCAGCATTTT. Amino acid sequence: CSVAAGEGQPQHF.

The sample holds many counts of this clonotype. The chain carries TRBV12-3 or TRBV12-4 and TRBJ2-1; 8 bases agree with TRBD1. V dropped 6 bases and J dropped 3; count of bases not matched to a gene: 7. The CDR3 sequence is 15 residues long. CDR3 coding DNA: TGTGCCAGCAGCCCCGGGACAGGTGACTACAATGAGCAGTTCTTC. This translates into CASSPGTGDYNEQFF.

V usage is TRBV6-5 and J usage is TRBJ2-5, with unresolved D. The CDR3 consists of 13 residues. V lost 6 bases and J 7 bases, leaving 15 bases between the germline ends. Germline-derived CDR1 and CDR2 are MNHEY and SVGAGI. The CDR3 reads CASRDSYKGTQYF. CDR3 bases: TGTGCCAGCAGGGATAGCTACAAAGGGACCCAGTACTTC.

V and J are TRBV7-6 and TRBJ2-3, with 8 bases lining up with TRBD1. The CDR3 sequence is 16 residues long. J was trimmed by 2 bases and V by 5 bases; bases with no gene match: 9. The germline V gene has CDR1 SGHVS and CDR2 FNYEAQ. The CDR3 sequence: CASSMRDRGVTDTQYF. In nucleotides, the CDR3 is TGTGCCAGCAGCATGAGAGACAGGGGAGTCACAGATACGCAGTATTTT.

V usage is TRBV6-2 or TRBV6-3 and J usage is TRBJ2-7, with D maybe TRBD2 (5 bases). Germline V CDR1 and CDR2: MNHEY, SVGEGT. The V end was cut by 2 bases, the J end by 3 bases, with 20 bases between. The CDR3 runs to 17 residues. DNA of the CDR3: TGTGCCAGCAGTTACAGTCTAGCCCGACGAGTGGGCTACGAGCAGTACTTC. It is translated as CASSYSLARRVGYEQYF.

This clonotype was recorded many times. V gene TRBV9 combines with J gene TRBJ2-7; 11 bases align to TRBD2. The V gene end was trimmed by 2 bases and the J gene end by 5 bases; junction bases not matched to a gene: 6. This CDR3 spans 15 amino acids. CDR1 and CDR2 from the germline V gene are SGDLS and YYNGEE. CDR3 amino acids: CASSVSTSGIHEQYF. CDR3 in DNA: TGTGCCAGCAGCGTCTCGACTAGCGGGATTCACGAGCAGTACTTC. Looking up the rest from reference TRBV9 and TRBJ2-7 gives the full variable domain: DSGVTQTPKHLITATGQRVTLRCSPRSGDLSVYWYQQSLDQGLQFLIQYYNGEERAKGNILERFSAQQFPDLHSELNLSSLELGDSALYFCASSVSTSGIHEQYFGPGTRLTVT.

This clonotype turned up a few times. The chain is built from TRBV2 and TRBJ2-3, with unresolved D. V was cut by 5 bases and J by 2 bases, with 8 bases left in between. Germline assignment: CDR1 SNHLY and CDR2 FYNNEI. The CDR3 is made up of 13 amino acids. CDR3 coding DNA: TGTGCCAGCAGTTCAGACGTCACAGATACGCAGTATTTT. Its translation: CASSSDVTDTQYF.

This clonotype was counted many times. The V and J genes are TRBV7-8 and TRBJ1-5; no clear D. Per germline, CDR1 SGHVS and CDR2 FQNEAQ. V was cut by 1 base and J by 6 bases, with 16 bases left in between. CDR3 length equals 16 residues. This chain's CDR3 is CASSLGERREGQPQHF. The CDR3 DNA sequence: TGTGCCAGCAGCTTAGGAGAGAGGAGGGAGGGTCAGCCCCAGCATTTT.

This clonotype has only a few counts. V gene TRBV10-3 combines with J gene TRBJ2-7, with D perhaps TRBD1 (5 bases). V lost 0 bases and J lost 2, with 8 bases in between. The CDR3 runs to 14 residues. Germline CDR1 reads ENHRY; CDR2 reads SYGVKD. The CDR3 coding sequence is TGTGCCATCAGTGAGTCTATAGGGGCCTACGAGCAGTACTTC. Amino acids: CAISESIGAYEQYF.

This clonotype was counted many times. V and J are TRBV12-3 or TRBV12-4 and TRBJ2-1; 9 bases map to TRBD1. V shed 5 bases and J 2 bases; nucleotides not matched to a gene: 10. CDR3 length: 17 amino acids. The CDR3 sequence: CASSPTGGAVTYNEQFF. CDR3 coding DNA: TGTGCCAGCAGTCCCACAGGGGGCGCCGTTACCTACAATGAGCAGTTCTTC.

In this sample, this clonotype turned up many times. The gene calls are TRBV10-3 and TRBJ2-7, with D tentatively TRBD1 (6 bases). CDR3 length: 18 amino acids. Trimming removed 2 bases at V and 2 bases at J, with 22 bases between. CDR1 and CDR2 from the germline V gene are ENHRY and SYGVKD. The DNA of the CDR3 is TGTGCCATCAGTGAGAAGGATATTTCACAGGGACCAACCTACGAGCAGTACTTC. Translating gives CAISEKDISQGPTYEQYF.

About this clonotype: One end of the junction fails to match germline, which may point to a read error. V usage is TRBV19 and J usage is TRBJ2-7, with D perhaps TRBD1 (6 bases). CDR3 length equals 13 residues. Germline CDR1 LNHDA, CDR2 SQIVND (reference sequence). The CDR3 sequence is CARSKDSSYEQYF. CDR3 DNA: TGTGCCAGAAGTAAGGACAGCTCCTACGAGCAGTACTTC.